A single sample is the source of the 24 T cell receptor beta chains below, sequenced in a study of blood T cell repertoires in COVID-19 (dated by TCRdb to the early 2020s). Library preparation used the immunoSEQ multiplex PCR assay. This is the immuneACCESS table as TCRdb keeps it, with only in-frame sequences that have V and J called. A part of the clones is gone; compared with another copy, unresolved V genes explain less than half, and the rest is unexplained. This sample lists 200,000 to 250,000 clones; roughly 80% were detected once. The top ten hold less than 4% of the sample. The sequenced sample consisted of peripheral blood. All receptors derive from a woman younger than 35 with acute or convalescent COVID-19.

The V and J genes are TRBV6-5 and TRBJ2-7; TRBD2 is a possible D gene (5 bases). Trimming pared 3 bases from V and 3 bases from J, leaving 12 bases between. This CDR3 has 14 residues. The germline CDR1 and CDR2 sequences are MNHEY and SVGAGI. DNA for the CDR3: TGTGCCAGCAGTTATAGGGCAGCGGTCTACGAGCAGTACTTC. Translating it yields CASSYRAAVYEQYF.

This clone appeared once. J is TRBJ2-1 and V is TRBV7-2; unclear D gene. Trimming shortened V by 2 bases and J by 7 bases, and 9 bases separated the two germline ends. The CDR3 is made up of 13 amino acids. Germline V gene sequence: CDR1 SGHTA, CDR2 FQGNSA. The CDR3 coding sequence is TGTGCCAGCAGCTTATCGGTCTCGAATGAGCAGTTCTTC. It is translated as CASSLSVSNEQFF.

The chain combines TRBV29-1 with TRBJ1-1; 7 bases agree with TRBD1. Germline V gene data show CDR1 as SQVTM and CDR2 as ANQGSEA. CDR3 length: 15 amino acids. V lost 1 base and J lost 2; bases outside the gene matches: 7. The CDR3 region has the DNA TGCAGCGTTGAAGGGGTGGCAGGGGGAAACACTGAAGCTTTCTTT. Its translation is CSVEGVAGGNTEAFF. Drawing the rest from reference TRBV29-1 and TRBJ1-1, the complete variable domain is SAVISQKPSRDICQRGTSLTIQCQVDSQVTMMFWYRQQPGQSLTLIATANQGSEATYESGFVIDKFPISRPNLTFSTLTVSNMSPEDSSIYLCSVEGVAGGNTEAFFGQGTRLTVV.

The chain recombines TRBV5-1 with TRBJ2-3, with TRBD2 identical over 15 bases. The CDR3 extends over 18 amino acids. Germline CDR1 SGHRS, CDR2 YFSETQ. V lost 4 bases to trimming and J lost 2 bases; unmatched junction nucleotides: 8. CDR3: CASSPPGLAGGYTDTQYF. The CDR3 nucleotides read TGCGCCAGCAGCCCTCCGGGACTAGCGGGAGGCTACACAGATACGCAGTATTTT.

This clone was seen more than once but under ten times. The chain links TRBV29-1 to TRBJ1-3; D unresolved. V was shortened by 0 bases and J by 0 bases, with 12 bases between the two germline ends. The CDR3 covers 16 residues. CDR1 and CDR2 (germline): SQVTM, ANQGSEA. The CDR3 nucleotides read TGCAGCGTTGAAGATTGGGCCGCGAGCTCTGGAAACACCATATATTTT. It specifies CSVEDWAASSGNTIYF.

V and J are TRBV18 and TRBJ2-2; 10 bases are a match to TRBD2. The CDR3 length is 16 residues. The germline V gene encodes CDR1 KGHSH and CDR2 LQKENI. The junction had 4 bases not matched to a gene; V was cut back by 1 base and J by 5 bases. The CDR3 sequence: CASSPRASGRTGELFF. CDR3 nucleotides: TGTGCCAGCTCACCACGGGCTAGCGGGAGAACCGGGGAGCTGTTTTTT.

The V gene is TRBV9, the J gene TRBJ1-2; perhaps TRBD1 as D (5 bases). This CDR3 comprises 14 residues. In germline, CDR1 is SGDLS, CDR2 YYNGEE. The V gene lost 3 bases and the J gene lost 1 base, with 10 bases spanning the gap. The CDR3 spells CASSEGAFNYGYTF. The CDR3, as DNA: TGTGCCAGCAGCGAAGGGGCCTTTAACTATGGCTACACCTTC. The variable domain in full, with the rest retrieved from reference TRBV9 and TRBJ1-2, is DSGVTQTPKHLITATGQRVTLRCSPRSGDLSVYWYQQSLDQGLQFLIQYYNGEERAKGNILERFSAQQFPDLHSELNLSSLELGDSALYFCASSEGAFNYGYTFGSGTRLTVV.

In this sample, this clone turned up once. The chain joins TRBV27 to TRBJ2-3; no firm D call. The ends were cut back, 6 bases at V and 6 bases at J, with 13 bases in the middle. Germline CDR1 and CDR2: MNHEY and SMNVEV (reference sequence). The CDR3 runs 13 residues. CDR3 protein: CASSPSGSDTQYF. The CDR3, as DNA: TGTGCCAGCAGCCCCTCCGGTTCGGATACGCAGTATTTT.

This chain joins TRBV19 and TRBJ1-3; 7 nucleotides match TRBD1. Germline V gives CDR1 LNHDA, CDR2 SQIVND (reference sequence). V trimming: 6 bases; J trimming: 4 bases; junction bases outside the gene matches: 12. The CDR3 has 16 amino acids. This CDR3 is CASRILSQGGGNTIYF. CDR3 DNA: TGTGCCAGTAGGATACTAAGCCAGGGGGGAGGAAACACCATATATTTT.

The V gene is TRBV3-1 (or the pseudogene TRBV3-2), the J gene TRBJ2-3; no reliable D call. Per the germline V gene, CDR1 is LGHDT and CDR2 is YNNKEL (reference sequence). There are 14 residues in the CDR3. Trimming took off 7 bases at V and 2 bases at J, with 13 bases between the two ends. CDR3 bases: TGTGCCAGCACCCGTAGAAGCTTCACAGATACGCAGTATTTT. Amino acids: CASTRRSFTDTQYF.

The J gene is TRBJ2-7, the V gene TRBV12-3 or TRBV12-4; 8 nucleotides align to TRBD2. After removal of 10 bases from V and 3 bases from J, the junction contained 8 bases not matched to a gene. There are 13 residues in the CDR3. The CDR3, as DNA: TGTGCCACCCGACGGGCGGGAGGCTACGAGCAGTACTTC. Translating it yields CATRRAGGYEQYF.

V is TRBV5-1 and J is TRBJ1-4; no reliable D call. Trimming left V 6 bases short and J 0 bases short, with 9 bases between. The germline V gene encodes CDR1 SGHRS and CDR2 YFSETQ. This CDR3 is 14 amino acids long. CDR3 region: CASTLGSTNEKLFF. CDR3 coding DNA: TGCGCCAGCACTCTGGGCTCAACTAATGAAAAACTGTTTTTT.

Only one count was recorded for this clone. This chain uses TRBV7-2 with TRBJ2-1; TRBD2 matches 7 bases. Germline loops: CDR1 SGHTA, CDR2 FQGNSA. The CDR3 has 16 residues. V was pared by 4 bases and J by 7 bases, with 13 bases of the junction left unmatched. This chain's CDR3 is CASSSGVWREINEQFF. The DNA for the CDR3 is TGTGCCAGCAGCTCCGGTGTCTGGCGGGAGATAAATGAGCAGTTCTTC. The full variable domain, rest sourced from reference TRBV7-2 and TRBJ2-1, is GAGVSQSPSNKVTEKGKDVELRCDPISGHTALYWYRQSLGQGLEFLIYFQGNSAPDKSGLPSDRFSAERTGGSVSTLTIQRTQQEDSAVYLCASSSGVWREINEQFFGPGTRLTVL.

The chain recombines TRBV10-3 with TRBJ1-6, with D possibly matching TRBD1 (6 bases). Germline-derived CDR1 and CDR2 are ENHRY and SYGVKD. CDR3 length: 15 residues. Trimming cost V 5 bases and J 9 bases, with 17 bases left between them. CDR3 protein: CAISPRTDFGSPLHF. CDR3 coding DNA: TGTGCCATCAGTCCAAGGACAGATTTCGGTTCACCCCTCCACTTT.

The chain joins TRBV25-1 to TRBJ2-3; 10 nucleotides align to TRBD1. Germline values: CDR1 MGHDK, CDR2 SYGVNS. The CDR3 is 18 residues long. V trimming: 2 bases; J trimming: 0 bases; junction bases outside the gene matches: 8. The CDR3 nucleotides are TGTGCCAGCAGTGAACGGGTGAGGGGACAGGGGAGCACAGATACGCAGTATTTT. Protein: CASSERVRGQGSTDTQYF.

The chain has TRBV5-8 and TRBJ2-5, with 7 bases lining up with TRBD1. Germline CDR1 SGHTS, CDR2 YDEGEE. V was clipped by 6 bases and J by 4 bases; unmatched bases: 9. The CDR3 runs 14 residues. The CDR3 sequence: CASTFPGQLETQYF. CDR3 sequence (DNA): TGTGCCAGCACCTTCCCGGGACAGCTAGAGACCCAGTACTTC.

V usage is TRBV27 and J usage is TRBJ1-2; D is possibly TRBD1 (6 bases). This CDR3 region has 14 residues. The V end lost 5 bases, the J end lost 8 bases, and 18 bases lay between the germline ends. CDR1 and CDR2 from the germline V gene are MNHEY and SMNVEV (reference sequence). In DNA form, the CDR3 reads TGTGCCAGCAGTCCCACTTGGGGGCGTGCAGGCTACACCTTC. Protein product: CASSPTWGRAGYTF.

This chain joins TRBV7-9 and TRBJ1-1; no clear D. V shed 2 bases and J shed 2 bases, with 6 bases lying between them. The CDR3 contains 13 residues. Germline CDR1 and CDR2: SEHNR and FQNEAQ (reference sequence). The CDR3 spells CASSLQLNTEAFF. CDR3 in DNA: TGTGCCAGCAGCTTACAGTTAAACACTGAAGCTTTCTTT.

This clone was counted at least ten times. This chain links TRBV18 with TRBJ2-3; 7 bases fit TRBD1. Germline V CDR1 and CDR2: KGHSH, LQKENI. Losses at the gene ends were 0 bases for V and 1 base for J; bases not matched to a gene: 7. The CDR3 totals 17 residues. Here the CDR3 reads CASSPPRTGRGTDTQYF. The CDR3 bases are TGTGCCAGCTCACCACCGAGGACAGGACGGGGCACAGATACGCAGTATTTT.

CDR3 residues: CASSQDEGGGFNYGYTF. The CDR3, as DNA: TGCGCCAGCAGCCAAGATGAAGGAGGGGGCTTCAACTATGGCTACACCTTC. This rearrangement joins TRBV4-3 to TRBJ1-2; 7 bases align to TRBD1. CDR1 is LGHNA and CDR2 is YSLEER in the germline V gene. The CDR3 is 17 residues long. Trimming cost V 0 bases and J 2 bases; bases outside gene matches: 9.

The chain recombines TRBV27 with TRBJ1-1; 12 bases agree with TRBD1. Germline values: CDR1 MNHEY, CDR2 SMNVEV (reference sequence). The J segment lost 2 bases and the V segment lost 6 bases, leaving 4 bases of the junction unmatched. The CDR3 consists of 15 residues. The CDR3 region is CASRGTGGRNTEAFF. The CDR3 bases are TGTGCCAGCAGGGGGACAGGGGGCCGCAACACTGAAGCTTTCTTT.

The rearrangement links TRBV5-1 to TRBJ2-7; TRBD1 agrees at 9 bases. V was clipped by 4 bases and J by 3 bases; unmatched bases: 8. CDR1 is SGHRS, CDR2 YFSETQ, per germline. The CDR3 loop spans 15 amino acids. The CDR3 DNA follows: TGCGCCAGCAGCGAGTCCGGGACAGGGAGCTACGAGCAGTACTTC. Its protein is CASSESGTGSYEQYF.

The chain employs TRBV10-1 and TRBJ1-3; possibly TRBD1 for D (5 bases). Germline assignment: CDR1 WNHNN and CDR2 SYGVQD (reference sequence). This CDR3 spans 13 amino acids. Trimming shortened V by 0 bases and J by 7 bases, and 7 bases separated the two germline ends. This chain's CDR3 is CASSESRGNTIYF. In DNA form, the CDR3 reads TGCGCCAGCAGTGAGTCCCGGGGGAACACCATATATTTT.

The gene calls are TRBV2 and TRBJ1-6; D unclear. The germline V gene has CDR1 SNHLY and CDR2 FYNNEI. Trimming took off 8 bases at V and 7 bases at J, with 9 bases between the two ends. The CDR3 contains 12 residues. The CDR3 coding sequence is TGTGCCAGCGTAGAGCTAAATTCACCCCTCCACTTT. Translated, it gives CASVELNSPLHF.